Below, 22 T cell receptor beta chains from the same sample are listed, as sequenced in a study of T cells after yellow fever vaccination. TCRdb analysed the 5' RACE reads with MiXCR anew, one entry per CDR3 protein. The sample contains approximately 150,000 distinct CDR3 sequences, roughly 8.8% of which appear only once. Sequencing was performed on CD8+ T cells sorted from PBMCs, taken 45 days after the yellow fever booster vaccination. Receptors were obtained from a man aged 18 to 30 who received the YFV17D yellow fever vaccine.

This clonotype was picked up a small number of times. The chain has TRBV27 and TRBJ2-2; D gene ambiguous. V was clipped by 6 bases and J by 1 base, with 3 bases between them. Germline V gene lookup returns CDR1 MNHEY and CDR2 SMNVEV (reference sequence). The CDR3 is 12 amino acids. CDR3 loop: CASSMNTGELFF. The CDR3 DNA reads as TGTGCCAGCAGCATGAACACCGGGGAGCTGTTTTTT.

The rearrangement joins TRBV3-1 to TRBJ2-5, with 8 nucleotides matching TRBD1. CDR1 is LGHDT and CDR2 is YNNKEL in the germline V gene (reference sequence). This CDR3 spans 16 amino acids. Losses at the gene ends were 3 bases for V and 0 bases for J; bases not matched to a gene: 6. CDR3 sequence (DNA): TGTGCCAGCAGCCATTTACACAGGGGGTACCAAGAGACCCAGTACTTC. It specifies CASSHLHRGYQETQYF.

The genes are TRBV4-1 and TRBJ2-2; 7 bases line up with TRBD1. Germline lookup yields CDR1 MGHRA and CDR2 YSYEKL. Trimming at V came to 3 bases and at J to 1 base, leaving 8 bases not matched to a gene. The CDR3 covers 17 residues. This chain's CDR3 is CASSHGPGTENTGELFF. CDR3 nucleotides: TGCGCCAGCAGCCACGGACCTGGGACAGAGAACACCGGGGAGCTGTTTTTT.

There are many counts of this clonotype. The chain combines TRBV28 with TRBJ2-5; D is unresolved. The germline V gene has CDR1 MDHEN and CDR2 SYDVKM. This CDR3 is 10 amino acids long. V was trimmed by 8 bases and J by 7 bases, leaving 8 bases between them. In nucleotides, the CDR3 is TGTGCCAGCGGACCAGGGACCCAGTACTTC. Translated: CASGPGTQYF.

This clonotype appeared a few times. For the CDR3, the DNA is TGTGCCAGCAGCTTAGGGATTAGCGGGCCCAGACAAGAGACCCAGTACTTC. It yields the protein CASSLGISGPRQETQYF. This chain uses TRBV11-3 with TRBJ2-5, with TRBD2 matching over 7 bases. V shed 1 base, J shed 2 bases, and the junction held 10 bases outside the gene matches. From germline, CDR1 is SGHNT and CDR2 YENEEA. CDR3 length equals 17 residues.

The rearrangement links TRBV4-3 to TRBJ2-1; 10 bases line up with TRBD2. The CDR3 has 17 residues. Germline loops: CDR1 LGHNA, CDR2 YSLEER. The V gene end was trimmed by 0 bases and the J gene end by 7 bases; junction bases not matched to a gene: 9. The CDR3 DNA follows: TGCGCCAGCAGCCAAGACCCTAGCGGGGGAGGGGGGAATGAGCAGTTCTTC. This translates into CASSQDPSGGGGNEQFF.

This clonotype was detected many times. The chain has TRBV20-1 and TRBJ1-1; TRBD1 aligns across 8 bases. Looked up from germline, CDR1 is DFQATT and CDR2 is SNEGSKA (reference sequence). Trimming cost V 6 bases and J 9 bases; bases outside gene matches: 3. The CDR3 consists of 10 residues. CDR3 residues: CSARDRKAFF. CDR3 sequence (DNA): TGCAGTGCAAGGGACAGGAAAGCTTTCTTT.

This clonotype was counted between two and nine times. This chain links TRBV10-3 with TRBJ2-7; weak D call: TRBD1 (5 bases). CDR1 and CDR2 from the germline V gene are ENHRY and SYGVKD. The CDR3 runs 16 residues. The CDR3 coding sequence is TGCGCCATCAGTGAGTCCCAGGGCAGAAGCTCCTACGAGCAGTACGTC. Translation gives CAISESQGRSSYEQYV.

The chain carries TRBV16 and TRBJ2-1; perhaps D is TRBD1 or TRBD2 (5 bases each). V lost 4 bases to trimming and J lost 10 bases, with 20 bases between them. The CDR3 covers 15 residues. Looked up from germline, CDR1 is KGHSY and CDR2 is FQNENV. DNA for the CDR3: TGTGCCAGCAGCCGTCACCCCGGGGCCACCGAGGAGCAGTTCTTC. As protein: CASSRHPGATEEQFF.

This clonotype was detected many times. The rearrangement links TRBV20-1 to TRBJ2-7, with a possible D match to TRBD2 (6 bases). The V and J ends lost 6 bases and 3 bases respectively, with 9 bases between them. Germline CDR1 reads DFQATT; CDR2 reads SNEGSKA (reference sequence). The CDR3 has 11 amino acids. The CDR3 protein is CSAGGSYEQYF. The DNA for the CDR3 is TGCAGTGCCGGAGGGAGCTACGAGCAGTACTTC.

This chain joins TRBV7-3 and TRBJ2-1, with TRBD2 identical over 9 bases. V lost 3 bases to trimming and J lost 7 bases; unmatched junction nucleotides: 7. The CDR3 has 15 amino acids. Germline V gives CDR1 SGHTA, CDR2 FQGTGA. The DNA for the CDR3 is TGTGCCAGCAGCTTTAGCGGGGGCCAGTTGAATGAGCAGTTCTTC. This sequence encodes CASSFSGGQLNEQFF.

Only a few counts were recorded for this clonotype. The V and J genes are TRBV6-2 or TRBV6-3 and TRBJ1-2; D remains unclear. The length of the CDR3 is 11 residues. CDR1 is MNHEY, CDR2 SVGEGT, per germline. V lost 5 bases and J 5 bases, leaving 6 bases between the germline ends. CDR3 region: CASSPSYGYTF. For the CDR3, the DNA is TGTGCCAGCAGTCCTTCGTATGGCTACACCTTC.

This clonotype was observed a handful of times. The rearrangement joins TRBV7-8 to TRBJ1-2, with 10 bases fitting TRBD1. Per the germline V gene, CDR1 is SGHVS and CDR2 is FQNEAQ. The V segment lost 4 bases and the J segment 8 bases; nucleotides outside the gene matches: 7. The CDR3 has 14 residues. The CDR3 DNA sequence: TGTGCCAGCAGCTCCCTTTGGGACAGGGGAGGCTACACCTTC. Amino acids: CASSSLWDRGGYTF.

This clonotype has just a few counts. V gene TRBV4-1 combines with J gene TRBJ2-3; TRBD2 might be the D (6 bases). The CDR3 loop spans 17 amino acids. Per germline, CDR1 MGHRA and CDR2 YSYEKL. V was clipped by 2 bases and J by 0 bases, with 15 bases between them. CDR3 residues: CASSQFQFGRSTDTQYF. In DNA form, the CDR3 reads TGCGCCAGCAGCCAATTCCAATTCGGGAGAAGCACAGATACGCAGTATTTT.

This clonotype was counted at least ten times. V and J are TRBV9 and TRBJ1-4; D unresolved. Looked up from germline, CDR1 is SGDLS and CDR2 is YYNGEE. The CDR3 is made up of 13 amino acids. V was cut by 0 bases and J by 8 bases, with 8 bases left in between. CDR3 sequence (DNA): TGTGCCAGCAGCGTAGGAGGTCAAGAAAAACTGTTTTTT. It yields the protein CASSVGGQEKLFF.

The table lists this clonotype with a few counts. In nucleotides, the CDR3 is TGTGCCAGCACCTCACCCCCGGGTGGCTACACCTTC. This codes for CASTSPPGGYTF. The chain employs TRBV12-3 or TRBV12-4 and TRBJ1-2, with D unclear. With 7 bases removed from V and 7 bases from J, the gap between germline ends came to 13 bases. The CDR3 sequence is 12 residues long.

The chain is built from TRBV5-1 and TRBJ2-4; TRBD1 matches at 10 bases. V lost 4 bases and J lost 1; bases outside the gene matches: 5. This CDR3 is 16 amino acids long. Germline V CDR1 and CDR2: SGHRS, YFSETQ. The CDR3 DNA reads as TGCGCCAGCAGCCCGGGACAGGGGATCGCCAAAAACATTCAGTACTTC. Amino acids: CASSPGQGIAKNIQYF.

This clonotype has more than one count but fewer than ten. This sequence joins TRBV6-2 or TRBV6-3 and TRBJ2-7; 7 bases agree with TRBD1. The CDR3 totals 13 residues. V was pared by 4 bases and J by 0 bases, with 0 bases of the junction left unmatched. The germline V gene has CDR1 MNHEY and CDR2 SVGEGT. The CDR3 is CASSWDSSYEQYV. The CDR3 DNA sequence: TGTGCCAGCAGTTGGGACAGCTCCTACGAGCAGTACGTC.

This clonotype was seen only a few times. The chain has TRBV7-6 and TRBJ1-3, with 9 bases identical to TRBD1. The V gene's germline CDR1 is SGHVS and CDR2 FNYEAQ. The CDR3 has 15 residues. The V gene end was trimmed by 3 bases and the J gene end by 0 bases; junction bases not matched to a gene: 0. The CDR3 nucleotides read TGTGCCAGCAGCTTGGGACAGGGCTCTGGAAACACCATATATTTT. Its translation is CASSLGQGSGNTIYF.

The CDR3 region is CASSLELAGETQYF. In DNA, the CDR3 is TGTGCCAGCAGCTTAGAACTAGCGGGGGAGACCCAGTACTTC. The chain carries TRBV7-2 and TRBJ2-5; TRBD2 matches at 10 bases. There are 14 residues in the CDR3. Trimming took 1 base from V and 5 from J; bases not matched to a gene: 1. Germline V lookup: CDR1 SGHTA, CDR2 FQGNSA.

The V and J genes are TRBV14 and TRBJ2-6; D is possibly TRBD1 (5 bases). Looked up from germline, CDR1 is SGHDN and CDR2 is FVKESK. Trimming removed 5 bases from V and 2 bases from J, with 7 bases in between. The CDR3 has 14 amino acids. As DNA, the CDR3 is TGTGCCAGCAGCGACAGCCCTGGGGCCAACGTCCTGACTTTC. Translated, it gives CASSDSPGANVLTF.

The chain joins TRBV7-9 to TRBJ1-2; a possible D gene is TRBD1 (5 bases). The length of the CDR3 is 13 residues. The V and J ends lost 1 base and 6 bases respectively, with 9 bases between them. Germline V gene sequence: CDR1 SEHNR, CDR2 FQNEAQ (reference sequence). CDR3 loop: CASSLVRENGYTF. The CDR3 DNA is TGTGCCAGCAGCTTAGTCAGGGAGAATGGCTACACCTTC. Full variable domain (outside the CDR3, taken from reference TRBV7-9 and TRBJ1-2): DTGVSQNPRHKITKRGQNVTFRCDPISEHNRLYWYRQTLGQGPEFLTYFQNEAQLEKSRLLSDRFSAERPKGSFSTLEIQRTEQGDSAMYLCASSLVRENGYTFGSGTRLTVV.